Detailed here is one TCR beta chain. Its antigen is unknown. Patients selected for sequencing had displayed CD8+CD57+ cell expansion by flow cytometry. The sample comes from a study of CD8+CD57+ T cells in acquired aplastic anemia. The study profiled TCR beta VDJ and CDR3 using genomic DNA as template. From the reads, TCRdb called clonotypes with MiXCR, one entry per CDR3 protein. The sample lists approximately 470,000 distinct CDR3 sequences, around 32% occurring once. The germline V gene has CDR1 LNHNV and CDR2 YYDKDF (reference sequence). This CDR3 contains 18 residues. Trimming shortened V by 1 base and J by 3 bases, and 18 bases separated the two germline ends. Study conclusions and caveats: Patients were compared with controls for CD8+ Simpson's diversity, and no significant difference emerged.

This receptor was identified in a human donor with aplastic anemia. J is TRBJ1-4 and V is TRBV15; D is unclear. The sample comprised sorted CD4+, CD8+, or CD8+CD57+ T cells (not recorded which) from PBMCs. CDR3 residues: CATSRGWPRPGANEKLFF. CDR3 bases: TGTGCCACCAGCAGAGGTTGGCCCCGACCCGGGGCTAATGAAAAACTGTTTTTT.